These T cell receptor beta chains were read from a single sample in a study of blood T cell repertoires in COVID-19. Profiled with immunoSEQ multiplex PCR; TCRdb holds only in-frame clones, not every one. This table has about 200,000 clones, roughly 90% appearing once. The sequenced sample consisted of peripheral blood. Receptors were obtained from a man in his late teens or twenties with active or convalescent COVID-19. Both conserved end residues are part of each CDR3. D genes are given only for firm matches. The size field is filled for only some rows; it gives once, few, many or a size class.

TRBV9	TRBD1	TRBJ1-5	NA	CASSVAWDRLSNQPQHF	TGTGCCAGCAGCGTAGCATGGGACAGGCTTAGCAATCAGCCCCAGCATTTT
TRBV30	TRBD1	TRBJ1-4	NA	CAWSVQGKSKLFF	TGTGCCTGGAGTGTACAGGGGAAGTCAAAACTGTTTTTT
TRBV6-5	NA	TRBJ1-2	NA	CASSWSDSNYGYTF	TGTGCCAGCAGTTGGTCAGACAGTAACTATGGCTACACCTTC
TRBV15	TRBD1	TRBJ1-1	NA	CATSRRPGQGVNEAFF	TGTGCCACCAGCAGACGACCGGGACAGGGGGTTAATGAAGCTTTCTTT
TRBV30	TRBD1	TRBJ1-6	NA	CAWRRQGDSPLHF	TGTGCCTGGAGGAGGCAGGGGGATTCACCCCTCCACTTT
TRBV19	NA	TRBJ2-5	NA	CASSAVRRGETQYF	TGTGCCAGTAGTGCTGTCCGGAGGGGAGAGACCCAGTACTTC
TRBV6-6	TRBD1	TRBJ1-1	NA	CASSYRDRYTEAFF	TGTGCCAGCAGTTACCGGGACAGATACACTGAAGCTTTCTTT
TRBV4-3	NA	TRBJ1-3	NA	CASSQDPLGQSSIYF	TGCGCCAGCAGCCAAGATCCTCTGGGGCAAAGCTCCATATATTTT
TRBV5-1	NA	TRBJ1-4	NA	CASSSTGSSNEKLFF	TGCGCCAGCAGCTCCACAGGGTCTTCTAATGAAAAACTGTTTTTT
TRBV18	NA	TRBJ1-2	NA	CASSPPWAGEGYTF	TGTGCCAGCTCACCACCGTGGGCAGGGGAGGGCTACACCTTC
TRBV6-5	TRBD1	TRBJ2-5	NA	CASSLSGTGTETQYF	TGTGCCAGCAGTCTATCCGGGACAGGGACAGAGACCCAGTACTTC
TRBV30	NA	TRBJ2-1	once	CAWSVGGDNEQFF	TGTGCCTGGAGTGTAGGCGGGGACAATGAGCAGTTCTTC
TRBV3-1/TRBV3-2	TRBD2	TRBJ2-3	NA	CASSDRGRSSGTDTQYF	TGTGCCAGCAGCGACCGCGGGAGATCGTCGGGGACAGATACGCAGTATTTT
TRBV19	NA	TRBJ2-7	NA	CASSNWDTNYEQYF	TGTGCCAGTAGCAATTGGGACACCAACTACGAGCAGTACTTC
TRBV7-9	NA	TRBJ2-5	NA	CASSPVQETQYF	TGTGCCAGCAGCCCCGTACAAGAGACCCAGTACTTC
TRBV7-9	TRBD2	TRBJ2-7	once	CTCGLAGTYEQYF	TGTACCTGCGGGCTAGCGGGGACCTACGAGCAGTACTTC
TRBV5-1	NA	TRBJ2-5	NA	CASSSSPTRKETQYF	TGCGCCAGCAGCTCTTCCCCTACTAGAAAAGAGACCCAGTACTTC
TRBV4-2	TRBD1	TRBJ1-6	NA	CASSRDRGNNSPLHF	TGTGCCAGCAGCCGGGACAGGGGAAATAATTCACCCCTCCACTTT
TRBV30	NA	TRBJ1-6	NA	CAWSVQGDSPLHF	TGTGCCTGGAGTGTACAAGGGGATTCACCCCTCCACTTT
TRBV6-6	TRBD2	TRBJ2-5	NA	CASSYSMAGGQETQYF	TGTGCCAGCAGTTATTCGATGGCGGGGGGGCAAGAGACCCAGTACTTC
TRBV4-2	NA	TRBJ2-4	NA	CASSQADQGYAKNIQYF	TGTGCCAGCAGCCAAGCGGACCAGGGTTATGCCAAAAACATTCAGTACTTC
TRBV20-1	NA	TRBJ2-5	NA	CSAWRETQYF	TGCAGTGCTTGGAGAGAGACCCAGTACTTC
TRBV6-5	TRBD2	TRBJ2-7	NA	CASSIGGRASEQYF	TGTGCCAGCAGTATTGGCGGGAGGGCATCCGAGCAGTACTTC
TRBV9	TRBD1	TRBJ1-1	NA	CASSGRTGNTEAFF	TGTGCCAGCAGCGGCCGGACAGGGAACACTGAAGCTTTCTTT
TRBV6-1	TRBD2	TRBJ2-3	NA	CASSERGGRTTDTQYF	TGTGCCAGCAGTGAACGAGGCGGGAGAACGACAGATACGCAGTATTTT
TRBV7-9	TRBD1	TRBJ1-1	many	CASSPDRGGTEAFF	TGTGCCAGCAGTCCCGACAGGGGCGGCACTGAAGCTTTCTTT
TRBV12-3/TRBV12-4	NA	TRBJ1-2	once	CASRPQNNYGYTF	TGTGCCAGCAGACCACAGAATAACTATGGCTACACCTTC
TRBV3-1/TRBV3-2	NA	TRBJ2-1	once	CASSQGTGVEQFF	TGTGCCAGCAGCCAAGGCACCGGGGTTGAGCAGTTCTTC
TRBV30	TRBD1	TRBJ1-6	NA	CAWSVGKTGGNNSPLHF	TGTGCCTGGAGTGTCGGGAAGACAGGGGGGAATAATTCACCCCTCCACTTT
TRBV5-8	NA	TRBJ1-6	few	CASSPDRNSPLHF	TGTGCCAGCAGCCCAGACAGGAATTCACCCCTCCACTTT
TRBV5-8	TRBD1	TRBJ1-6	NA	CASSSVQGVENSPLHF	TGTGCCAGCAGCTCGGTGCAGGGGGTTGAGAATTCACCCCTCCACTTT
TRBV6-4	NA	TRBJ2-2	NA	CASSARANTGELFF	TGTGCCAGCAGTGCCAGGGCAAACACCGGGGAGCTGTTTTTT
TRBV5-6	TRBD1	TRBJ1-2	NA	CASSLATGGGYTF	TGTGCCAGCAGCTTGGCGACAGGGGGTGGCTACACCTTC
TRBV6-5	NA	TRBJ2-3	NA	CASNIVGTSTDTQYF	TGTGCCAGCAATATCGTGGGGACTAGCACAGATACGCAGTATTTT
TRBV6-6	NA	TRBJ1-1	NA	CASAGGSSQAFF	TGTGCCAGCGCTGGAGGGAGCTCCCAAGCTTTCTTT
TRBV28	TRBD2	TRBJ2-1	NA	CASSLVAGGYNEQFF	TGTGCCAGCAGTTTGGTCGCGGGAGGGTACAATGAGCAGTTCTTC
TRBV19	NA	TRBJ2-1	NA	CASRLHSYSSYNEQFF	TGTGCCAGTAGACTGCACAGCTACTCCTCCTACAATGAGCAGTTCTTC
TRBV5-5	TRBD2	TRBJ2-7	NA	CASSLAGLREGPFEQYF	TGTGCCAGCAGCTTGGCCGGGTTGCGGGAGGGCCCGTTCGAGCAGTACTTC
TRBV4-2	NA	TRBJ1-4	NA	CASSLTQEGTNEKLFF	TGTGCCAGCAGCCTGACCCAGGAGGGGACTAATGAAAAACTGTTTTTT
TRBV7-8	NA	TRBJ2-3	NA	CASSFVSDTQYF	TGTGCCAGCAGCTTCGTCTCAGATACGCAATATTTT
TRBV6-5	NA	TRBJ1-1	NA	CASSQVDTEAFF	TGTGCCAGCAGTCAGGTGGACACTGAAGCTTTCTTT
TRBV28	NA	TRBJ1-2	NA	CASSNRQYGYTF	TGTGCCAGCAGTAACAGGCAATATGGCTACACCTTC
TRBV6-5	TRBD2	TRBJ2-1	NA	CASSYTMTSGGGEQFF	TGTGCCAGCAGTTACACAATGACTAGCGGAGGCGGGGAGCAGTTCTTC